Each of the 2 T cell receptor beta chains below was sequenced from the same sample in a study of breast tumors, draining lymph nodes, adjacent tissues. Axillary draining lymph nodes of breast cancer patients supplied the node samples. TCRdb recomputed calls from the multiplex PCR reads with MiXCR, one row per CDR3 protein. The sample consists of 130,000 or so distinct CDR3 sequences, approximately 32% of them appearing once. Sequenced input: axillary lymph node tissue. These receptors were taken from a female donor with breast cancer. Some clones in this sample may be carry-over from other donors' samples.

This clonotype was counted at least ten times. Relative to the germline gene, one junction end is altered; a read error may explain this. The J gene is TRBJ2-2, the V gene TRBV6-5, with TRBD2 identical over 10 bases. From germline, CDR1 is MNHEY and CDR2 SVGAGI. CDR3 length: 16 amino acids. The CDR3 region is CASSHSGSGGTGELFF. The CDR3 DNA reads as TGTGCCAGCAGTCACTCGGGTAGCGGGGGGACCGGGGAGCTGTTTTTT.

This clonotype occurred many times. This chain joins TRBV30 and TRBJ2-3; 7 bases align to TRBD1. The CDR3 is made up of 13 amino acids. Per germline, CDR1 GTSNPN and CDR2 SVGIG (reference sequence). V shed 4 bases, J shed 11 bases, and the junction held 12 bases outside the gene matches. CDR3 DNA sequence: TGTGCCTGGAAGCTAGCCCACAGGGGTGGGCAGTATTTT. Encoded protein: CAWKLAHRGGQYF.